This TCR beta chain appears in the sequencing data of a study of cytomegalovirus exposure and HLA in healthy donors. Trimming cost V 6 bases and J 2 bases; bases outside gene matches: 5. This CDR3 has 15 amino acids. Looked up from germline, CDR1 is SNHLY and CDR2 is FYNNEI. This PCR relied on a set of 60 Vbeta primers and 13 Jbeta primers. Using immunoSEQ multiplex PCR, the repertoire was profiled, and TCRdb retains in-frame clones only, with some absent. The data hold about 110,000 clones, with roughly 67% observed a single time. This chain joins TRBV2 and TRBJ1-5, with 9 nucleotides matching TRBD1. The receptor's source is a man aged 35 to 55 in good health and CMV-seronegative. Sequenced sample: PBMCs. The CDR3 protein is CASRERTGGNQPQHF. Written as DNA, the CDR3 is TGTGCCAGCAGAGAGAGGACAGGGGGCAATCAGCCCCAGCATTTT.